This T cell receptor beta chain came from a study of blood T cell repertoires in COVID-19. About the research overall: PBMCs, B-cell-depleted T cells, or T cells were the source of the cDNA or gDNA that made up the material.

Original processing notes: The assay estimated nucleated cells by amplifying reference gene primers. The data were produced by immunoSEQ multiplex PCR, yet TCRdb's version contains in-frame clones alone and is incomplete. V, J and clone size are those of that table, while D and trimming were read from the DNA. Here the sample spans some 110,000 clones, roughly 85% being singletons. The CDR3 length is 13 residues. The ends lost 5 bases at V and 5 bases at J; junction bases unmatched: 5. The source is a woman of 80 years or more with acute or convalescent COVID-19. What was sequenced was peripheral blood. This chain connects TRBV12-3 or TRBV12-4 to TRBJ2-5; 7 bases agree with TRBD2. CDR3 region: CASSATGGETQYF. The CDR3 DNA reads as TGTGCCAGCAGTGCAACGGGGGGTGAGACCCAGTACTTC.